This entry describes one T cell receptor beta chain. Antigen specificity is unknown. The data stem from a study of cytomegalovirus exposure and HLA in healthy donors. Overall study findings and caveats: TCR beta sequences reportedly predicted the HLA-A and HLA-B alleles of most subjects accurately. The authors confirmed in vitro that a few CMV-associated chains were specific for CMV antigens.

The PCR employed 60 Vbeta primers together with 13 Jbeta primers. Profiled with immunoSEQ multiplex PCR; TCRdb holds only in-frame clones, not every one. The sample has over 150,000 clones; around 70% are singletons. The clonotype originates from a male donor in good health and CMV-seronegative. The sample consisted of PBMCs.

The CDR3 coding sequence is TGTGCCAGCAGGCCGAGAGGGAACTCCCCCGGTTCGAGGCCCCAGCATTTT. Amino acid sequence: CASRPRGNSPGSRPQHF. V and J are TRBV27 and TRBJ1-5; D remains unclear. Trimming took 6 bases from V and 9 from J, leaving 27 bases between them. The CDR3 is made up of 17 amino acids. The germline CDR1 and CDR2 sequences are MNHEY and SMNVEV (reference sequence).